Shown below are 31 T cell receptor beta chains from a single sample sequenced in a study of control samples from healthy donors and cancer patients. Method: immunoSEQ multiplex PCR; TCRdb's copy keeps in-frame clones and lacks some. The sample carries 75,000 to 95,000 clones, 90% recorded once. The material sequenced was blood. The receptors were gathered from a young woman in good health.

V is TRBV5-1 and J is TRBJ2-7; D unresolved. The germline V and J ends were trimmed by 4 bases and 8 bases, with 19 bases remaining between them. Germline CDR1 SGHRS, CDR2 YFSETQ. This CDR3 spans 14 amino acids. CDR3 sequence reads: CASSRDLEYEKQYF. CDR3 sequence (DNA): TGCGCCAGCAGCCGAGACCTCGAGTACGAGAAGCAGTACTTC.

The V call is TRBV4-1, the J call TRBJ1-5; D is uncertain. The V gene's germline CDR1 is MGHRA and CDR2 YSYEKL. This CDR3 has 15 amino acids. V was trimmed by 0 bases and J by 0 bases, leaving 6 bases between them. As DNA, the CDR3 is TGCGCCAGCAGCCAAGAAGCAGGTAGCAATCAGCCCCAGCATTTT. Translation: CASSQEAGSNQPQHF.

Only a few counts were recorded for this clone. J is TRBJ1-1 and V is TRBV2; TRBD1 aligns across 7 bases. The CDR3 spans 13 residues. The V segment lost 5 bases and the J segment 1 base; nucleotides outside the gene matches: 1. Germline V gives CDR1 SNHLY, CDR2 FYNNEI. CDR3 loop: CASSWTGNTEAFF. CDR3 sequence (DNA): TGTGCCAGCAGTTGGACAGGGAACACTGAAGCTTTCTTT.

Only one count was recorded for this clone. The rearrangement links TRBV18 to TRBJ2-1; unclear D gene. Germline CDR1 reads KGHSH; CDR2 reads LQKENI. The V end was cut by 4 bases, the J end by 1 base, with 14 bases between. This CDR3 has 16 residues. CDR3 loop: CASSLLGPGSYNEQFF. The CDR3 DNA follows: TGTGCCAGCTCACTTTTAGGGCCGGGTTCCTACAATGAGCAGTTCTTC.

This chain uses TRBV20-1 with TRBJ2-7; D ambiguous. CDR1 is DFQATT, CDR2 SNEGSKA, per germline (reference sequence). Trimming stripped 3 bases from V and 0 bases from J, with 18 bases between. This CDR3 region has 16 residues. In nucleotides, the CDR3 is TGCAGTGCTAGTAAAAGTCTGTCGGCAGGCTCCTACGAGCAGTACTTC. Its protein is CSASKSLSAGSYEQYF.

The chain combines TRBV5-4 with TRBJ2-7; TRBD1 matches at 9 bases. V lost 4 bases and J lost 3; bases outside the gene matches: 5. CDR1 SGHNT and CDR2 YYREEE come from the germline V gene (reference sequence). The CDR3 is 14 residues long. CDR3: CASSRGQGLYEQYF. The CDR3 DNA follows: TGTGCCAGCAGCCGGGGACAGGGTCTCTACGAGCAGTACTTC. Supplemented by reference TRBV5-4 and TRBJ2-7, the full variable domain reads ETGVTQSPTHLIKTRGQQVTLRCSSQSGHNTVSWYQQALGQGPQFIFQYYREEENGRGNFPPRFSGLQFPNYSSELNVNALELDDSALYLCASSRGQGLYEQYFGPGTRLTVT.

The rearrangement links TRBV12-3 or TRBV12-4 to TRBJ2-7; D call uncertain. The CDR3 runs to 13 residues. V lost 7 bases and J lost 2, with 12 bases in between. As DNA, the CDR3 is TGTGCCAGCAAAACGGGCCAAACCTACGAGCAGTACTTC. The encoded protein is CASKTGQTYEQYF.

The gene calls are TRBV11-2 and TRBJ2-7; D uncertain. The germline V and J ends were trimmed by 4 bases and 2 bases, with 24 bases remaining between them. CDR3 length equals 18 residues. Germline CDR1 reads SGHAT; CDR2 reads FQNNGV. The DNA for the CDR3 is TGTGCCAGCAGCTCCTCCGTCCCCAGCTTCAGTCTTGCCTACGAGCAGTACTTC. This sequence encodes CASSSSVPSFSLAYEQYF.

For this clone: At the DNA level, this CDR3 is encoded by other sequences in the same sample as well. The CDR3 sequence: CASSPQAQGEAFF. In DNA, the CDR3 is TGTGCCAGCAGCCCCCAGGCCCAAGGTGAAGCTTTCTTT. J is TRBJ1-1 and V is TRBV7-3; D remains unclear. This CDR3 is built from 13 residues. Germline V gene sequence: CDR1 SGHTA, CDR2 FQGTGA. With 5 bases removed from V and 7 bases from J, the gap between germline ends came to 14 bases. The full variable domain, in which reference TRBV7-3 and TRBJ1-1 provide the parts outside the CDR3, is GAGVSQTPSNKVTEKGKYVELRCDPISGHTALYWYRQSLGQGPEFLIYFQGTGAADDSGLPNDRFFAVRPEGSVSTLKIQRTERGDSAVYLCASSPQAQGEAFFGQGTRLTVV.

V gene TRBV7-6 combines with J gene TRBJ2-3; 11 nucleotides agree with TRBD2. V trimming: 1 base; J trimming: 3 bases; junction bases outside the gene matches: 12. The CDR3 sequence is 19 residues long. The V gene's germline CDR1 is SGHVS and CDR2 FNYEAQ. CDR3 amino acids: CASSLVLGASGGNTDTQYF. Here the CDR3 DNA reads TGTGCCAGCAGCTTAGTCTTAGGGGCTAGCGGGGGGAATACAGATACGCAGTATTTT. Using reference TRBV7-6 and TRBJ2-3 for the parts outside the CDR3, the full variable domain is GAGVSQSPRYKVTKRGQDVALRCDPISGHVSLYWYRQALGQGPEFLTYFNYEAQQDKSGLPNDRFSAERPEGSISTLTIQRTEQRDSAMYRCASSLVLGASGGNTDTQYFGPGTRLTVL.

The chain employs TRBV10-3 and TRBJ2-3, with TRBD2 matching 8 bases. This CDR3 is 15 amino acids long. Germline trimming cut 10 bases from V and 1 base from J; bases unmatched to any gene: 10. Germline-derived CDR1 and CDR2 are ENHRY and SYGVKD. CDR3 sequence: CATETSGGGTDTQYF. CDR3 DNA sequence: TGTGCCACCGAAACGAGCGGGGGAGGCACAGATACGCAGTATTTT.

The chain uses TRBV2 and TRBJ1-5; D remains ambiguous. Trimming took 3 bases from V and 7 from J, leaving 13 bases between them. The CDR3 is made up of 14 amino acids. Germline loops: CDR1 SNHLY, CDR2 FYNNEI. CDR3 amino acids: CASSEVSLGQPQHF. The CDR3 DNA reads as TGTGCCAGCAGTGAGGTTTCGCTGGGACAGCCCCAGCATTTT.

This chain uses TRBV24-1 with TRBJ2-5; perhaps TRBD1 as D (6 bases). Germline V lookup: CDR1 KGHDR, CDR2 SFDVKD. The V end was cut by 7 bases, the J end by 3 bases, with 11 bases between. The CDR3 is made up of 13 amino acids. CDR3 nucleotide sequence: TGTGCCACCAGCGAACAGGGTAAAGAGACCCAGTACTTC. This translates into CATSEQGKETQYF.

CDR3 DNA sequence: TGTGCCAGCAGCCCCCGGGGGGACAGGCCTCCACGGGAAGCTTTCTTT. Amino acid sequence: CASSPRGDRPPREAFF. V and J are TRBV5-4 and TRBJ1-1; 8 bases are a match to TRBD1. Germline V gene data show CDR1 as SGHNT and CDR2 as YYREEE (reference sequence). With V trimmed by 4 bases and J by 8 bases, 16 bases remained unmatched. This CDR3 contains 16 residues.

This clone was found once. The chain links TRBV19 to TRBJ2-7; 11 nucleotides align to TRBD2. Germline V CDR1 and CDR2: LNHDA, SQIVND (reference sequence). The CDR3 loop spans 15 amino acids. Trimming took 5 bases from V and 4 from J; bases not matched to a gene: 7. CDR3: CASSSLAGGTYEQYF. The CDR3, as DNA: TGTGCCAGTAGTTCCTTAGCGGGGGGGACGTACGAGCAGTACTTC.

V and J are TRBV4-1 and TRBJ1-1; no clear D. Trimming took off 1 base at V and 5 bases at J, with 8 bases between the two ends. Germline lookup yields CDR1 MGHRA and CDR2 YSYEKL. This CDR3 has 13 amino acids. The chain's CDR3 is CASSQGWWTEAFF. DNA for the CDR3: TGCGCCAGCAGCCAAGGATGGTGGACTGAAGCTTTCTTT.

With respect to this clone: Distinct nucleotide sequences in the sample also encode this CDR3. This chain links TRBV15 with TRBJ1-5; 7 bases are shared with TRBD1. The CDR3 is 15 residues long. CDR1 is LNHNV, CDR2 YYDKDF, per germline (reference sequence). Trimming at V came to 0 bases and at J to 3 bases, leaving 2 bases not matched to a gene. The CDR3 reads CATSRDRGVNQPQHF. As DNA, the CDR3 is TGTGCCACCAGCAGAGACAGGGGGGTCAATCAGCCCCAGCATTTT. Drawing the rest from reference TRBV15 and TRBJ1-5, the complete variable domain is DAMVIQNPRYQVTQFGKPVTLSCSQTLNHNVMYWYQQKSSQAPKLLFHYYDKDFNNEADTPDNFQSRRPNTSFCFLDIRSPGLGDTAMYLCATSRDRGVNQPQHFGDGTRLSIL.

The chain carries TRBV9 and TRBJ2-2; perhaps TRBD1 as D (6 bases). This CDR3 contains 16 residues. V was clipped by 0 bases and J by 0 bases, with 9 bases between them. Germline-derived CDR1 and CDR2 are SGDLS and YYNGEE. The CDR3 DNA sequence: TGTGCCAGCAGCGTAGCTTGGGACACGAACACCGGGGAGCTGTTTTTT. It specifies CASSVAWDTNTGELFF.

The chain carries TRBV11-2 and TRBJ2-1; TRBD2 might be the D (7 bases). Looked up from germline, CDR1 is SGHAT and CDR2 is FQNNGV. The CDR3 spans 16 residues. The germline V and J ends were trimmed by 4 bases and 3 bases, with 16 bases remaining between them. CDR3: CASSSIKGGGYNEQFF. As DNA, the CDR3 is TGTGCCAGCAGCTCAATTAAGGGGGGGGGCTACAATGAGCAGTTCTTC.

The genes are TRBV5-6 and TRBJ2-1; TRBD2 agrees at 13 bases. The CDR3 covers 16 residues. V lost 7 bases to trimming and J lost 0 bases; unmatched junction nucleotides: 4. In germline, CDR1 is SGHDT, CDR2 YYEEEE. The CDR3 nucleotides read TGTGCCAGCTTGGGACTAGCGGGGCCCTCCTACAATGAGCAGTTCTTC. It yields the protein CASLGLAGPSYNEQFF.

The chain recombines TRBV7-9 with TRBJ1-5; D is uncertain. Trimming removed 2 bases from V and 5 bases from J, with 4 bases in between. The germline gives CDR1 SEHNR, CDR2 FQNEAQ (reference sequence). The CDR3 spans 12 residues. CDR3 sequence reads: CASSLTDQPQHF. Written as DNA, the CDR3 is TGTGCCAGCAGCTTAACGGATCAGCCCCAGCATTTT.

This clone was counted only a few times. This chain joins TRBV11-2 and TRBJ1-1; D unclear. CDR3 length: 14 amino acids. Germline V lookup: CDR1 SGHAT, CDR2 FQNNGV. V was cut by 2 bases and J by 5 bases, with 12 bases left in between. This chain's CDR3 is CASSLYLTGTEAFF. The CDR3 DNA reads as TGTGCCAGCAGCTTATATCTAACTGGGACTGAAGCTTTCTTT.

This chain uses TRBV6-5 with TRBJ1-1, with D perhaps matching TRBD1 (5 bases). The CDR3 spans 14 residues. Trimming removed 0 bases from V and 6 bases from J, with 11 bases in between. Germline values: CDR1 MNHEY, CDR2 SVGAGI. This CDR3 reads CASSYSLGTAEAFF. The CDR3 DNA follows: TGTGCCAGCAGTTACTCCTTGGGGACGGCTGAAGCTTTCTTT.

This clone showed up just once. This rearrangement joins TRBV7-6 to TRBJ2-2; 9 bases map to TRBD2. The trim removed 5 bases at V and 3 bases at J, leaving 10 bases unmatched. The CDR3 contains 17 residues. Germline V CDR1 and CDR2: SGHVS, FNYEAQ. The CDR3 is CASSTNLRLADTGELFF. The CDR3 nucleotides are TGTGCCAGCAGCACAAACCTCCGACTAGCGGACACCGGGGAGCTGTTTTTT.

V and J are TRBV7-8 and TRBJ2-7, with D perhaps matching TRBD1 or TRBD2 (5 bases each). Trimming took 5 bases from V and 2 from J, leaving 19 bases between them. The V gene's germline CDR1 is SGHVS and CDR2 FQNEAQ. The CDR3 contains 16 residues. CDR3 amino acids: CASSPGPKDGTYEQYF. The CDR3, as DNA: TGTGCCAGCAGCCCGGGGCCCAAGGACGGCACCTACGAGCAGTACTTC.

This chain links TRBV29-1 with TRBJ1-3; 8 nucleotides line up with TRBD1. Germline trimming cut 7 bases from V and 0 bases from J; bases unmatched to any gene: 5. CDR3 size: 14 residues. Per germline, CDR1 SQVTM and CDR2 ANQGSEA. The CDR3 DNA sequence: TGCAGCGCTGACAGGGGCCTCTCTGGAAACACCATATATTTT. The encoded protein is CSADRGLSGNTIYF.

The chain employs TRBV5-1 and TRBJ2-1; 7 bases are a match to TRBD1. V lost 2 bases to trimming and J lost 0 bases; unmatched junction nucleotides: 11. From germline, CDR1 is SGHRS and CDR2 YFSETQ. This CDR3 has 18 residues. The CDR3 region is CASSFGQVYISSYNEQFF. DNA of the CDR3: TGCGCCAGCAGCTTTGGACAGGTGTACATCAGCTCCTACAATGAGCAGTTCTTC.

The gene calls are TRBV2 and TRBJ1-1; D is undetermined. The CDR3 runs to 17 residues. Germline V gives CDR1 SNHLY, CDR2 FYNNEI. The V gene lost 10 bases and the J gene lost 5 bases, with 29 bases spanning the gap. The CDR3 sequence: CAIGRVGPLLVETEAFF. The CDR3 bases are TGTGCCATTGGACGGGTAGGGCCCCTTCTGGTTGAGACTGAAGCTTTCTTT.

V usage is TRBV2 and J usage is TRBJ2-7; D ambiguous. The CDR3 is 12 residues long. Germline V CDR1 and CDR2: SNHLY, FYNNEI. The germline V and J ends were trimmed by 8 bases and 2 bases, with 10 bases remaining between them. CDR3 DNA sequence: TGTGCCAGCCAAACGGAGACCTACGAGCAGTACTTC. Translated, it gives CASQTETYEQYF.

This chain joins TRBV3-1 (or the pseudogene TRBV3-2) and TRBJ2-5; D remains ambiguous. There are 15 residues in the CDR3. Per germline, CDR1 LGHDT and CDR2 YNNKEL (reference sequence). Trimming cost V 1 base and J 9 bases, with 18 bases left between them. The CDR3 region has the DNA TGTGCCAGCAGCCAAGGATCAGTTCGGGCTTTCGCCCAGTACTTC. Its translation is CASSQGSVRAFAQYF.

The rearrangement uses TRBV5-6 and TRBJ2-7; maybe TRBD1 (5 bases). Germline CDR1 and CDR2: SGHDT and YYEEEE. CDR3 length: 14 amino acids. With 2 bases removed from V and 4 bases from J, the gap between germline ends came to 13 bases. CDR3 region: CASSFGQGLYEQYF. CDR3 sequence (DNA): TGTGCCAGCAGCTTTGGCCAGGGTTTATACGAGCAGTACTTC.